Listed below are T cell receptor beta chains from one sample, sequenced in a study of blood T cell repertoires in COVID-19. The repertoire was sequenced with immunoSEQ multiplex PCR; TCRdb's copy has only in-frame clones and lacks some. The sample records under 300,000 clones, 84% being singletons. The sequenced sample consisted of peripheral blood. The receptors derive from a woman aged 40 to 50 who had recovered from COVID-19. Both conserved end residues are part of each CDR3. The order of the fields is clone size, V gene, J gene, D gene, CDR3 protein, CDR3 DNA. D genes are given only for firm matches. Only part of the rows carry a size: once, few, many, or a class if the clone is expanded.

once	TRBV19	TRBJ2-3	TRBD2	CASSRISPGLVTDADTQYF	TGTGCCAGTAGTCGGATCAGTCCGGGACTAGTGACGGACGCAGATACGCAGTATTTT
NA	TRBV5-6	TRBJ2-2	TRBD1	CASSPRGTGNAGELFF	TGTGCCAGCAGCCCTAGAGGGACAGGGAACGCCGGGGAGCTGTTTTTT
NA	TRBV2	TRBJ1-5	NA	CASSGQISNQPQHF	TGTGCCAGCAGTGGACAGATTAGCAATCAGCCCCAGCATTTT
NA	TRBV5-4	TRBJ1-1	TRBD1	CASSSGQAHTEAFF	TGTGCCAGCAGTTCGGGACAGGCTCACACTGAAGCTTTCTTT
NA	TRBV7-9	TRBJ2-7	NA	CASSLAGVSEQYF	TGTGCCAGCAGCTTAGCAGGGGTTAGCGAGCAGTACTTC
NA	TRBV6-4	TRBJ1-2	NA	CASSDSIWRGRYTF	TGTGCCAGCAGTGACTCGATATGGCGGGGGCGCTACACCTTC
NA	TRBV6-5	TRBJ1-5	TRBD1	CASRTGLGHNQPQHF	TGTGCCAGCAGGACAGGGTTGGGGCACAATCAGCCCCAGCATTTT
NA	TRBV10-3	TRBJ1-1	NA	CAIAGTQGNTEAFF	TGTGCCATCGCGGGGACCCAAGGGAACACTGAAGCTTTCTTT
few	TRBV20-1	TRBJ2-2	NA	CSASRQANTGELFF	TGCAGTGCTAGTAGGCAGGCGAACACCGGGGAGCTGTTTTTT
NA	TRBV4-2	TRBJ1-2	TRBD1	CASSQGSDSNPTGNYGYTF	TGTGCCAGCAGCCAAGGCAGCGACAGTAATCCGACAGGGAACTATGGCTACACCTTC
NA	TRBV27	TRBJ2-7	NA	CASSLIWGDGEQYF	TGTGCCAGCAGTTTAATTTGGGGGGACGGTGAGCAGTACTTC
NA	TRBV19	TRBJ1-6	NA	CASIGDTTSPLHF	TGTGCCAGTATCGGTGACACCACTTCACCCCTCCACTTT
NA	TRBV10-3	TRBJ2-7	TRBD1	CAIGGGQGSYEQYF	TGTGCCATCGGGGGGGGACAGGGTTCCTACGAGCAGTACTTC
NA	TRBV3-1/TRBV3-2	TRBJ2-7	NA	CASSREGNPHEQYF	TGTGCCAGCAGCCGCGAGGGCAATCCCCACGAGCAGTACTTC
few	TRBV28	TRBJ1-5	NA	CASSLQRTLSNQPQHF	TGTGCCAGCAGTCTGCAACGGACATTAAGCAATCAGCCCCAGCATTTT